Listed here are 10 T cell receptor beta chains from one sample, sequenced in a study of blood T cell repertoires in COVID-19. Method: immunoSEQ multiplex PCR; TCRdb's copy keeps in-frame clones and lacks some. The sample holds tens of thousands of clones, approximately 78% seen once. Input material: peripheral blood. Every receptor here comes from a human donor in a cohort sampled during active COVID-19.

The chain employs TRBV19 and TRBJ1-1; 10 bases align to TRBD1. The junction had 14 bases not matched to a gene; V was cut back by 5 bases and J by 2 bases. The CDR3 extends over 18 amino acids. Germline CDR1 LNHDA, CDR2 SQIVND (reference sequence). The CDR3, as DNA: TGTGCCAGTAGTTATCCCGGACAGGGGGTGTACTATAACACTGAAGCTTTCTTT. Translation: CASSYPGQGVYYNTEAFF.

A few counts support this clone. The rearrangement uses TRBV5-4 and TRBJ2-3; 8 bases are a match to TRBD1. The V segment lost 4 bases and the J segment 0 bases; nucleotides outside the gene matches: 4. The CDR3 totals 15 residues. Germline assignment: CDR1 SGHNT and CDR2 YYREEE (reference sequence). CDR3 sequence (DNA): TGTGCCAGCAGCCCGACAGGGGTTAGCACAGATACGCAGTATTTT. Protein: CASSPTGVSTDTQYF. Variable domain in full (rest from reference TRBV5-4 and TRBJ2-3): ETGVTQSPTHLIKTRGQQVTLRCSSQSGHNTVSWYQQALGQGPQFIFQYYREEENGRGNFPPRFSGLQFPNYSSELNVNALELDDSALYLCASSPTGVSTDTQYFGPGTRLTVL.

The chain is built from TRBV11-2 and TRBJ2-7; 7 bases agree with TRBD1. The CDR3 extends over 15 amino acids. The germline CDR1 and CDR2 sequences are SGHAT and FQNNGV. V gave up 0 bases and J gave up 0 bases; unmatched junction bases: 2. The CDR3 region is CASSLDPGGSYEQYV. For the CDR3, the DNA is TGTGCCAGCAGCTTAGACCCAGGGGGCTCCTACGAGCAGTACGTC.

The rearrangement uses TRBV19 and TRBJ2-3; 15 positions match TRBD2. In germline, CDR1 is LNHDA, CDR2 SQIVND (reference sequence). This CDR3 has 18 amino acids. After removal of 7 bases from V and 2 bases from J, the junction contained 10 bases not matched to a gene. The CDR3 coding sequence is TGTGCCAGTAACGGTGGACTAGCGGGGGGGCGGGCCACAGATACGCAGTATTTT. Translating it yields CASNGGLAGGRATDTQYF.

This chain joins TRBV7-9 and TRBJ1-2; the D is unclear. Trimming removed 1 base from V and 8 bases from J, with 20 bases in between. CDR3 size: 16 residues. Germline assignment: CDR1 SEHNR and CDR2 FQNEAQ (reference sequence). This CDR3 is CASSLGVGYRTVGYTF. The CDR3 DNA follows: TGTGCCAGCAGCTTAGGGGTCGGGTACCGGACTGTGGGCTACACCTTC.

Turning to this clone: The junction shows a germline mismatch at one end, possibly a read error. This chain connects TRBV28 to TRBJ1-6; maybe TRBD1 (6 bases). Germline lookup yields CDR1 MDHEN and CDR2 SYDVKM. The CDR3 is 15 residues long. The CDR3 DNA sequence: TGTGCGAGCAAGCCCCCGACAGGCCTTTATTCACCCCTCCACTTT. This translates into CASKPPTGLYSPLHF.

Details on this clone: Sequence at one end of the junction differs from germline and may be a read error. The chain recombines TRBV25-1 with TRBJ2-7; 9 bases match TRBD1. The CDR3 contains 15 residues. In germline, CDR1 is MGHDK, CDR2 SYGVNS. In DNA, the CDR3 is TGTGCCAGCAGTGGAGACAGGGGGAACTCCTATGAGCAGTACTTC. Protein sequence: CASSGDRGNSYEQYF.

The V and J genes are TRBV7-2 and TRBJ2-7, with D possibly matching TRBD1 (6 bases). The germline V gene has CDR1 SGHTA and CDR2 FQGNSA. Trimming removed 2 bases from V and 6 bases from J, with 11 bases in between. The length of the CDR3 is 13 residues. The CDR3 nucleotides read TGTGCCAGCAGCTTACCAGGGGTAATCGAGCAGTACTTC. The encoded protein is CASSLPGVIEQYF.

This chain joins TRBV14 and TRBJ2-5; 7 bases map to TRBD1. The J segment lost 1 base and the V segment lost 4 bases, leaving 3 bases of the junction unmatched. CDR3 size: 14 residues. Germline assignment: CDR1 SGHDN and CDR2 FVKESK. CDR3 DNA: TGTGCCAGCAGCCCTGGGACAGCCCAAGAGACCCAGTACTTC. Its translation is CASSPGTAQETQYF.

This clone has just a few counts. This sequence joins TRBV19 and TRBJ1-5; TRBD1 might be the D (6 bases). V was pared by 3 bases and J by 1 base, with 7 bases between. Germline CDR1 is LNHDA and CDR2 is SQIVND (reference sequence). The CDR3 covers 14 residues. CDR3 bases: TGTGCCAGTAGTATCAGGGGAAGCAATCAGCCCCAGCATTTT. Translated: CASSIRGSNQPQHF.